This T cell receptor (beta chain) was sequenced for a study of cytomegalovirus exposure and HLA in healthy donors (dated by TCRdb to 2017 to 2019). With regard to the full study: According to a later analysis, one platform produced both the 120 validation repertoires and the approximately 670 repertoires of the first cohort. In addition to the first cohort of around 670 subjects, a separate validation cohort of approximately 130 different subjects was used. The aim of the study was to test whether cataloging public T cell receptors could identify signatures of past pathogen exposure. To predict cytomegalovirus infection status, the study combined high-throughput TCR immunosequencing, statistical association of individual TCRs with disease status, and machine learning. Overall results and qualifications from the work: A few of the identified cytomegalovirus-associated TCR beta chains were confirmed in vitro to be specific for cytomegalovirus antigens. While some public TCRs were present in many individuals, most TCR sequences turned up only very rarely across donors. In both the original and validation cohorts, the classifier was reported to diagnose cytomegalovirus status with high specificity and sensitivity. Of the cluster scores, roughly 95% were above 0 in a later analysis, which found that TCRs clustered in the first cohort also tended to co-occur in the 120 validation repertoires. The study listed approximately 150 TCR beta chains as associated with cytomegalovirus. The authors suggested that the approach could potentially be extended to other disease states and immunological phenotypes. A later analysis lacked HLA typing for the validation cohort, so it scored co-occurrence in that cohort across all 110 or so repertoires.

The library was obtained by the immunoSEQ multiplex PCR assay. In the source study's methods: A statistical classification framework was developed to diagnose cytomegalovirus status using the catalog of TCR beta chain sequences. TCRdb obtained this table from immuneACCESS and retained in-frame rearrangements with V and J assigned. These tables miss some clones; where compared with another copy, unresolved V genes account for less than half of the shortfall, and the remainder is unexplained. V, J and clone size are those of that table, while D and trimming were read from the DNA. This sample has a few hundred thousand clones in its table, and approximately 90% of those were observed once. The ten largest clones add up to roughly 1% of the sample. Donors formed part of the validation cohort, which comprised some 120 subjects and was distinct from the first cohort of under 750 subjects. About this clone itself: No antigen is known for it. Base qualities are not recorded, but no much larger clone differs from it by a single base.

Sequenced: PBMCs. The sequence came from a woman younger than 35 in good health and CMV-seronegative.

The DNA reads as follows: TGTGCCAGCAGCCCTCATTTACTAGCGGGAGGAAGGGCAGATACGCAGTATTTT. Its protein is CASSPHLLAGGRADTQYF. The V and J genes are TRBV9 and TRBJ2-3, with 12 bases aligning to TRBD2. V and J are trimmed by 4 bases and 4 bases, and the gene matches miss 13 bases of the junction. Spanning cysteine to phenylalanine, the CDR3 consists of 18 amino acids. The read is trimmed to its CDR3 DNA, 54 bases read in frame from base 1. The germline V gene supplies CDR1 SGDLS and CDR2 YYNGEE.